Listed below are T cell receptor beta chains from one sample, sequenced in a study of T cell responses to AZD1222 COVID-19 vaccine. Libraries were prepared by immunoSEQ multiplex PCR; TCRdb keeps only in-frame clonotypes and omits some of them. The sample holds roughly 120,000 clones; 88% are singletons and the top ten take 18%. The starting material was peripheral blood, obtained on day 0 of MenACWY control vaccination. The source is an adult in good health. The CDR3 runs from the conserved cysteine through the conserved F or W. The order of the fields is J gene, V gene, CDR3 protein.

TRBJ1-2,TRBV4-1,CASSRGGVYGYTF
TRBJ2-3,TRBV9,CASSVRVSSTDTQYF
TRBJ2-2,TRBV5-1,CASSFLAGVNTGELFF
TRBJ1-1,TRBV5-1,CASTPGVNTEAFF
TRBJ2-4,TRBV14,CASSQDGYEAKNIQYF
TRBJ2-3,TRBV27,CASSFLTTDTQYF
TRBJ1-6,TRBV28,CASKTGGPSPLHF
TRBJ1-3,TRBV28,CASTTAPGNTIYF
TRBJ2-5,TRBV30,CAWSPGTGGGYETQYF
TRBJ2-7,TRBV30,CAWTADYEQYF
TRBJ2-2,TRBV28,CASSSTGTGWPGELFF
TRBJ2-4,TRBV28,CASSSSGVGIQYF
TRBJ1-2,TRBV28,CAGGTGDGYTF
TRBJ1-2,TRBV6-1,CASSDVVPTGDGYTF
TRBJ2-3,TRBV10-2,CASSEWGWTSGSSADTQYF
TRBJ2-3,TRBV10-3,CAISARPSGRETDTQYF
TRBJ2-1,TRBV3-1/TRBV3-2,CASSRKGQGGNKFF
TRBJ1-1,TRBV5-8,CASSPWARRTEAFF
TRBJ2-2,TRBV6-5,CASSGLAENTGELFF
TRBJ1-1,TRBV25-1,CASSGPRWNTEAFF
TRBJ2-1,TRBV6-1,CASSERREREFF
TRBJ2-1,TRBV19,CASTSGTGHNEQFF
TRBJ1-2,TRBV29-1,CSVAGYYGYTF
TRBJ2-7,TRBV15,CATSRGTRVREQYF
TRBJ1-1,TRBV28,CASSLSTGAKGKAFF
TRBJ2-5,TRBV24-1,CATSAGRPETQYF
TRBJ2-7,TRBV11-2,CASSSWGRYEQYF
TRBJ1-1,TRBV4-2,CASSQKPGGNMNTEAFF
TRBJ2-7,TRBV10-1,CASSATGEEQYF
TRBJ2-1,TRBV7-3,CASSFNLGEQFF
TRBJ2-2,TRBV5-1,CASSLPGSGTGELFF
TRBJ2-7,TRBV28,CASTPEDRDTHYEQYF
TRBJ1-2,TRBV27,CASSSVGYGYTF
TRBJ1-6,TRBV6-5,CASIPGSSYNSPLHF
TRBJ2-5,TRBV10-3,CAISPGLAGGTQETQYF
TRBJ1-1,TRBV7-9,CASSFRDRAEAFF